This T cell receptor (beta chain) was sequenced in a study of shared clonotypes between healthy human individuals. Turning to this clone: The antigen is undetermined.

Donors included only healthy HIV-negative adults lacking recent acute infections or vaccinations. Assay: immunoSEQ multiplex PCR; the TCRdb copy retains only in-frame clones and omits some. The sample has about 2.4 million clones, 93% seen once. Whole-study results and caveats: Clonotypes not shared had lower generation probabilities than those common to all four donors. Roughly 5% of naive CD4 clonotypes were shared across several donors.

Trimming pared 0 bases from V and 0 bases from J, leaving 9 bases between. The CDR3 totals 15 residues. Germline V gives CDR1 MNHEY, CDR2 SVGAGI. The sample was naive CD4+ T cells from PBMCs. Documented subset: CD45RA+ positively selected. The chain carries TRBV6-5 and TRBJ2-7, with D possibly matching TRBD2 (6 bases). The receptor's source is a man younger than 35 in good health. Some clones in this sample may be carry-over from other donors' samples. CDR3 loop: CASSYSSGYSYEQYF. CDR3 bases: TGTGCCAGCAGTTACTCCAGCGGGTACTCCTACGAGCAGTACTTC.